This T cell receptor beta chain was documented in a study of T cells expressing NK-cell markers. Whole-study findings and limits: In a few donors, dominant clonotypes made up 28.3-60.1% of CD3+CD56-NKG2C+ cells.

With respect to this clonotype: The antigen remains unidentified.

TCRdb processed the 5' RACE reads again and assigns one entry to each CDR3 protein, with no DNA. Its clone listing holds over 350,000 distinct CDR3 sequences. The germline V gene encodes CDR1 SQVTM and CDR2 ANQGSEA. This CDR3 is 14 amino acids long. This sequence originates from a woman in her 50s in good health. The chain employs TRBV29-1 and TRBJ1-1; TCRdb picks TRBD1, but there is no DNA to check that call. The specimen was blood T cells: a sorted CD56 or NKG2C T cell subset, CD4+ or CD8+ T cells, or bulk PBMC T cells (not recorded which). CDR3 protein: CSVQAGQGRTEAFF. The variable domain in full, completed from reference TRBV29-1 and TRBJ1-1, reads SAVISQKPSRDICQRGTSLTIQCQVDSQVTMMFWYRQQPGQSLTLIATANQGSEATYESGFVIDKFPISRPNLTFSTLTVSNMSPEDSSIYLCSVQAGQGRTEAFFGQGTRLTVV.